Following are 23 T cell receptor beta chains from one sample sequenced in a study of T-cell reconstitution after alpha-beta-depleted transplantation in children. The library targeted TCRbeta and was prepared with unique molecular identifiers. TCRdb itself ran the PCR reads through MiXCR, one entry per CDR3 protein. Of about 420,000 distinct CDR3 sequences listed, roughly a tenth are singletons. This specimen consisted of PBMCs from the stem cell graft donor, obtained from the stem cell graft. The receptors were sampled from a human donor who donated a stem cell graft to a child with acute myeloid leukemia.

The chain combines TRBV4-3 with TRBJ1-2; 7 bases align to TRBD1. Looked up from germline, CDR1 is LGHNA and CDR2 is YSLEER. CDR3 length equals 16 residues. The J segment lost 5 bases and the V segment lost 0 bases, leaving 9 bases of the junction unmatched. DNA for the CDR3: TGCGCCAGCAGCCAAGATGAAAGGGGGCTGAGATATGGCTACACCTTC. The encoded protein is CASSQDERGLRYGYTF.

The chain couples TRBV7-8 to TRBJ2-1, with TRBD1 matching over 7 bases. The CDR3 consists of 14 residues. V shed 2 bases, J shed 9 bases, and the junction held 7 bases outside the gene matches. Germline-derived CDR1 and CDR2 are SGHVS and FQNEAQ. Here the CDR3 reads CASSLTTGDSEQFF. CDR3 DNA: TGTGCCAGCAGCTTAACCACAGGGGATAGTGAGCAGTTCTTC.

In this sample, this clonotype turned up a few times. The rearrangement links TRBV6-2 or TRBV6-3 to TRBJ1-1, with D possibly TRBD1 on 5 matching bases. The CDR3 has 13 amino acids. The germline gives CDR1 MNHEY, CDR2 SVGEGT. V lost 2 bases and J 6 bases, leaving 10 bases between the germline ends. The CDR3 bases are TGTGCCAGCAGTTACGGGGGAATCCCTGAAGCTTTCTTT. Translation: CASSYGGIPEAFF.

This clonotype occurred a few times. CDR3 nucleotide sequence: TGCAGCGTTGAATTAGCGGGGGCCCAAGAGACCCAGTACTTC. Its protein product is CSVELAGAQETQYF. The chain links TRBV29-1 to TRBJ2-5; TRBD2 aligns across 9 bases. The CDR3 loop spans 14 amino acids. Germline V gene sequence: CDR1 SQVTM, CDR2 ANQGSEA. Trimming at V came to 2 bases and at J to 1 base, leaving 2 bases not matched to a gene.

This chain uses TRBV5-1 with TRBJ2-1; TRBD1 matches at 10 bases. V shed 0 bases, J shed 2 bases, and the junction held 2 bases outside the gene matches. The length of the CDR3 is 16 residues. Germline lookup yields CDR1 SGHRS and CDR2 YFSETQ. The CDR3 loop is CASSLAGTGAYNEQFF. DNA of the CDR3: TGCGCCAGCAGCTTGGCCGGGACAGGGGCCTACAATGAGCAGTTCTTC.

This clonotype was found many times. The gene calls are TRBV29-1 and TRBJ1-5; D may be TRBD1 (5 bases). V gave up 4 bases and J gave up 3 bases, with 7 bases separating them. The CDR3 contains 12 residues. Germline CDR1 and CDR2: SQVTM and ANQGSEA. DNA of the CDR3: TGCAGCGTTGGGGGGAACAATCAGCCCCAGCATTTT. Its protein is CSVGGNNQPQHF.

This clonotype occurred a few times. The chain recombines TRBV6-1 with TRBJ2-7, with 10 bases that match TRBD2. This CDR3 is 13 amino acids long. V lost 6 bases to trimming and J lost 8 bases; unmatched junction nucleotides: 7. Germline CDR1 is MNHNS and CDR2 is SASEGT. The CDR3 here is CASSPGLAMKQYF. The CDR3 DNA follows: TGTGCCAGCAGCCCGGGACTAGCGATGAAGCAGTACTTC.

This clonotype was detected only a few times. This chain connects TRBV5-1 to TRBJ2-2, with D tentatively TRBD1 (6 bases). The CDR3 has 19 residues. Germline CDR1 and CDR2: SGHRS and YFSETQ. V was cut by 3 bases and J by 3 bases, with 24 bases left in between. The CDR3 reads CASSSPSATGSGDTGELFF. CDR3 sequence (DNA): TGCGCCAGCAGCTCCCCCTCAGCTACAGGGTCGGGCGACACCGGGGAGCTGTTTTTT.

Regarding this clonotype: At one end, the junction sequence differs from germline, possibly due to a read error. This rearrangement joins TRBV7-9 to TRBJ1-2, with D possibly TRBD1 on 5 matching bases. The germline V gene encodes CDR1 SEHNR and CDR2 FQNEAQ (reference sequence). The CDR3 length is 13 residues. The CDR3 sequence is CASSQGLNYGDTF. The CDR3 region has the DNA TGTGCCAGCAGCCAGGGACTGAACTATGGCGACACCTTC. The variable domain in full, with the rest retrieved from reference TRBV7-9 and TRBJ1-2, is DTGVSQNPRHKITKRGQNVTFRCDPISEHNRLYWYRQTLGQGPEFLTYFQNEAQLEKSRLLSDRFSAERPKGSFSTLEIQRTEQGDSAMYLCASSQGLNYGDTFGSGTRLTVV.

This rearrangement joins TRBV7-9 to TRBJ2-2, with TRBD2 as a possible D gene (6 bases). CDR1 is SEHNR and CDR2 is FQNEAQ in the germline V gene (reference sequence). V was pared by 6 bases and J by 4 bases, with 12 bases between. The CDR3 runs 14 residues. The CDR3 here is CASSRPEGTGELFF. CDR3 nucleotide sequence: TGTGCCAGCAGTCGTCCGGAGGGCACCGGGGAGCTGTTTTTT.

CDR3 sequence (DNA): TGTGCCAGCAGCGCTTCGAGGGGCGCAGGAGAGACCCAGTACTTC. Residues: CASSASRGAGETQYF. The V gene is TRBV2, the J gene TRBJ2-5; D tentatively fits TRBD1 or TRBD2 (5 bases each). The CDR3 covers 15 residues. The germline V gene has CDR1 SNHLY and CDR2 FYNNEI. V was trimmed by 6 bases and J by 4 bases, leaving 18 bases between them.

This clonotype was seen only a few times. V gene TRBV9 combines with J gene TRBJ2-1; TRBD2 agrees at 10 bases. The CDR3 loop spans 13 amino acids. Germline V CDR1 and CDR2: SGDLS, YYNGEE. V lost 3 bases, J lost 15 bases, and 9 bases stayed unmatched. CDR3 loop: CASSEGTSVGMFF. CDR3 coding DNA: TGTGCCAGCAGCGAGGGGACTAGCGTTGGTATGTTCTTC.

This clonotype was found many times. This chain connects TRBV27 to TRBJ2-5, with D unclear. The CDR3 length is 12 residues. CDR1 and CDR2 (germline): MNHEY, SMNVEV (reference sequence). V lost 5 bases and J lost 0, with 4 bases in between. CDR3 sequence reads: CASSNDQETQYF. The CDR3 DNA is TGTGCCAGCAGTAACGACCAAGAGACCCAGTACTTC.

The chain employs TRBV5-1 and TRBJ2-1; 8 nucleotides match TRBD2. The CDR3 has 14 residues. Germline CDR1 is SGHRS and CDR2 is YFSETQ. Trimming removed 4 bases from V and 7 bases from J; junction bases left unmatched: 7. CDR3 amino acids: CASSATRGGNEQFF. CDR3 DNA sequence: TGCGCCAGCAGCGCAACTCGGGGGGGGAATGAGCAGTTCTTC.

V is TRBV20-1 and J is TRBJ2-2; 13 bases line up with TRBD2. Germline CDR1 DFQATT, CDR2 SNEGSKA (reference sequence). The CDR3 totals 18 residues. V shed 5 bases, J shed 5 bases, and the junction held 14 bases outside the gene matches. For the CDR3, the DNA is TGCAGTGCTGCCTCGCCGTGGACTAGCGGGGGTAAAACCGGGGAGCTGTTTTTT. Amino acids: CSAASPWTSGGKTGELFF.

This clonotype was observed a few times. This CDR3 reads CASSRRDRGVLAKNIQYF. CDR3 nucleotide sequence: TGCGCCAGCAGTCGCCGGGACAGGGGGGTACTAGCCAAAAACATTCAGTACTTC. This chain connects TRBV5-1 to TRBJ2-4, with TRBD1 matching 11 bases. The V and J ends lost 5 bases and 0 bases, in that order; junction bases with no gene match: 10. CDR1 and CDR2 from the germline V gene are SGHRS and YFSETQ. The CDR3 is made up of 18 amino acids.

The chain links TRBV15 to TRBJ2-1; 12 bases fit TRBD1. CDR1 is LNHNV, CDR2 YYDKDF, per germline (reference sequence). This CDR3 contains 16 residues. The ends lost 3 bases at V and 10 bases at J; junction bases unmatched: 10. The CDR3 loop is CATSSATGTGGWEQFF. The CDR3 DNA sequence: TGTGCCACCAGCAGCGCGACCGGGACAGGGGGCTGGGAGCAGTTCTTC.

Only a few counts were recorded for this clonotype. This sequence joins TRBV5-1 and TRBJ2-1, with D perhaps matching TRBD2 (5 bases). Trimming pared 0 bases from V and 5 bases from J, leaving 12 bases between. CDR1 is SGHRS, CDR2 YFSETQ, per germline. This CDR3 spans 15 amino acids. The CDR3 DNA reads TGCGCCAGCAGCTTGGATAGACTAAGGAACAATGAGCAGTTCTTC. It codes for CASSLDRLRNNEQFF.

CDR3 protein: CASSPTGSAGANVLTF. The CDR3, as DNA: TGTGCCAGCAGCCCGACAGGGTCAGCTGGGGCCAACGTCCTGACTTTC. The rearrangement uses TRBV5-6 and TRBJ2-6; 7 bases agree with TRBD1. CDR1 is SGHDT and CDR2 is YYEEEE in the germline V gene. J was trimmed by 2 bases and V by 4 bases; bases with no gene match: 6. The CDR3 loop spans 16 amino acids.

V gene TRBV29-1 combines with J gene TRBJ2-2; 9 nucleotides align to TRBD2. The CDR3 is 15 residues long. After removal of 4 bases from V and 5 bases from J, the junction contained 8 bases not matched to a gene. Per the germline V gene, CDR1 is SQVTM and CDR2 is ANQGSEA. The CDR3 nucleotides read TGCAGCGTTGGGAGTAGCGGGAGAGGTACCGGGGAGCTGTTTTTT. It translates to CSVGSSGRGTGELFF.

This clonotype was seen many times. J is TRBJ2-5 and V is TRBV2; 9 positions match TRBD1. V was clipped by 6 bases and J by 5 bases; unmatched bases: 4. CDR1 is SNHLY, CDR2 FYNNEI, per germline. CDR3 size: 13 residues. Here the CDR3 reads CASSTGTGETQYF. CDR3 nucleotides: TGTGCCAGCAGCACCGGGACAGGGGAGACCCAGTACTTC.

This clonotype was detected a few times. This sequence joins TRBV10-3 and TRBJ2-1; unclear D gene. The germline V gene has CDR1 ENHRY and CDR2 SYGVKD. The V and J ends lost 4 bases and 3 bases respectively, with 1 base between them. This CDR3 has 11 residues. The CDR3 is CAISGYNEQFF. CDR3 sequence (DNA): TGTGCCATCAGTGGCTACAATGAGCAGTTCTTC.

The V gene is TRBV20-1, the J gene TRBJ2-7; TRBD1 agrees at 8 bases. With V trimmed by 5 bases and J by 2 bases, 8 bases remained unmatched. Germline V gene data show CDR1 as DFQATT and CDR2 as SNEGSKA (reference sequence). CDR3 length: 14 residues. This CDR3 is CSAESGTGTYEQYF. CDR3 DNA sequence: TGCAGTGCTGAATCTGGGACAGGAACCTACGAGCAGTACTTC.